Below, 22 T cell receptor beta chains from the same sample are listed, as sequenced in a study of identical twins. Each CDR3 protein is one row after TCRdb ran MiXCR on the 5' RACE reads. The sample has 500,000 to 600,000 distinct CDR3 sequences, approximately 22% seen once. These same data were also listed under a study on T cells expressing NK-cell markers.

The sample taken for sequencing was CD4+ T cells sorted from blood. The receptors were gathered from a woman between 18 and 29 years old in good health.

This sequence joins TRBV4-2 and TRBJ2-3, with TRBD2 matching 11 bases. The CDR3 spans 18 residues. Per germline, CDR1 LGHNA and CDR2 YNFKEQ. Trimming removed 4 bases from V and 0 bases from J; junction bases left unmatched: 9. CDR3 sequence reads: CASSLRTSGSTSTDTQYF. In DNA, the CDR3 is TGTGCCAGCAGCCTACGGACTAGCGGGTCCACTAGCACAGATACGCAGTATTTT.

The chain combines TRBV3-1 with TRBJ1-2, with D perhaps TRBD1 (6 bases). The germline V gene encodes CDR1 LGHDT and CDR2 YNNKEL (reference sequence). The CDR3 is made up of 14 amino acids. Trimming took 2 bases from V and 3 from J, leaving 10 bases between them. Written as DNA, the CDR3 is TGTGCCAGCAGCCAACGGACAGTTTACTATGGCTACACCTTC. Amino acid sequence: CASSQRTVYYGYTF. The full variable domain, its missing parts supplied by reference TRBV3-1 and TRBJ1-2, is DTAVSQTPKYLVTQMGNDKSIKCEQNLGHDTMYWYKQDSKKFLKIMFSYNNKELIINETVPNRFSPKSPDKAHLNLHINSLELGDSAVYFCASSQRTVYYGYTFGSGTRLTVV.

This clonotype has only a few counts. The chain couples TRBV24-1 to TRBJ2-1, with TRBD2 matching 9 bases. Germline CDR1 KGHDR, CDR2 SFDVKD. Trimming removed 3 bases from V and 5 bases from J; junction bases left unmatched: 4. The CDR3 extends over 15 amino acids. CDR3 protein: CATSDPLAGNNEQFF. The DNA for the CDR3 is TGTGCCACCAGTGATCCCCTAGCGGGGAACAATGAGCAGTTCTTC.

In its sample, this clonotype was seen a few times. The chain has TRBV5-1 and TRBJ2-7; D tentatively reads TRBD1 or TRBD2 (5 bases each). CDR3 length equals 14 residues. CDR1 SGHRS and CDR2 YFSETQ come from the germline V gene. With 1 base removed from V and 5 bases from J, the gap between germline ends came to 13 bases. CDR3 DNA: TGCGCCAGCAGCTTGAGGCCCGGGGCGGACGAGCAGTACTTC. It specifies CASSLRPGADEQYF.

The chain joins TRBV11-2 to TRBJ2-1; 8 bases are a match to TRBD2. CDR3 length: 19 amino acids. Germline V gene lookup returns CDR1 SGHAT and CDR2 FQNNGV. V shed 1 base, J shed 1 base, and the junction held 12 bases outside the gene matches. The CDR3 nucleotides read TGTGCCAGCAGCTTAGTAGCGGGGTCCACCCTCACTTCCTACAATGAGCAGTTCTTC. It specifies CASSLVAGSTLTSYNEQFF.

This chain uses TRBV20-1 with TRBJ2-1; D is undetermined. V was trimmed by 0 bases and J by 3 bases, leaving 15 bases between them. The germline V gene has CDR1 DFQATT and CDR2 SNEGSKA (reference sequence). The CDR3 covers 16 residues. This CDR3 reads CSARDGGLESYNEQFF. CDR3 bases: TGCAGTGCTAGAGATGGCGGTCTAGAGAGCTACAATGAGCAGTTCTTC.

The chain uses TRBV12-3 or TRBV12-4 and TRBJ1-2; the D is unclear. V lost 2 bases, J lost 2 bases, and 3 bases lay in between. The CDR3 runs 12 residues. The CDR3 protein is CASSLKNYGYTF. In DNA, the CDR3 is TGTGCCAGCAGTTTAAAAAACTATGGCTACACCTTC.

The rearrangement uses TRBV12-3 or TRBV12-4 and TRBJ2-2; D is unresolved. Trimming removed 3 bases from V and 1 base from J, with 6 bases in between. CDR3 length: 14 residues. Here the CDR3 reads CASSLAWNTGELFF. The DNA of the CDR3 is TGTGCCAGCAGTTTGGCGTGGAACACCGGGGAGCTGTTTTTT.

This clonotype was seen only a few times. CDR3 coding DNA: TGCGCCAGCAGCCCGCGCCCTCTAGCGGGAACAGATACGCAGTATTTT. This translates into CASSPRPLAGTDTQYF. This rearrangement joins TRBV5-1 to TRBJ2-3; the match to TRBD2 covers 9 bases. CDR1 is SGHRS and CDR2 is YFSETQ in the germline V gene. This CDR3 has 16 residues. After removal of 4 bases from V and 3 bases from J, the junction contained 9 bases not matched to a gene.

The chain is built from TRBV12-3 or TRBV12-4 and TRBJ2-2, with D perhaps TRBD2 (6 bases). The CDR3 spans 13 residues. V was shortened by 8 bases and J by 5 bases, with 12 bases between the two germline ends. The CDR3 is CASRSTRTGELFF. The CDR3, as DNA: TGTGCCAGCCGCTCGACTAGGACCGGGGAGCTGTTTTTT.

This clonotype has at least ten counts. V and J are TRBV29-1 and TRBJ2-1, with TRBD2 matching over 10 bases. J was trimmed by 8 bases and V by 6 bases; bases with no gene match: 13. Per the germline V gene, CDR1 is SQVTM and CDR2 is ANQGSEA. This CDR3 contains 15 residues. The CDR3 here is CSVANGLAGVHEQFF. In nucleotides, the CDR3 is TGCAGCGTGGCGAACGGGCTAGCGGGAGTACATGAGCAGTTCTTC.

The chain links TRBV5-1 to TRBJ2-5, with 7 bases aligning to TRBD2. CDR1 and CDR2 from the germline V gene are SGHRS and YFSETQ. The J segment lost 5 bases and the V segment lost 4 bases, leaving 5 bases of the junction unmatched. The length of the CDR3 is 13 residues. CDR3 DNA sequence: TGCGCCAGCAGCGTGGGACTATTCGAGACCCAGTACTTC. Translated: CASSVGLFETQYF.

In its sample, this clonotype was seen a few times. This could be a read error, since a much larger clone is one nucleotide away. This rearrangement joins TRBV3-1 to TRBJ2-7; D not certain. The germline gives CDR1 LGHDT, CDR2 YNNKEL (reference sequence). Trimming shortened V by 3 bases and J by 2 bases, and 5 bases separated the two germline ends. This CDR3 is 12 amino acids long. The CDR3 bases are TGTGCCAGCAGCCATGGAGCCTACGAGCAGTACTTC. Its protein product is CASSHGAYEQYF.

This clonotype has only a few counts. The chain couples TRBV7-8 to TRBJ1-2, with 7 bases lining up with TRBD1. After removal of 5 bases from V and 4 bases from J, the junction contained 13 bases not matched to a gene. CDR3 length: 16 amino acids. Germline lookup yields CDR1 SGHVS and CDR2 FQNEAQ. Here the CDR3 reads CASSPGDTTGPYGYTF. In nucleotides, the CDR3 is TGTGCCAGCAGCCCCGGCGATACGACAGGGCCCTATGGCTACACCTTC.

A few counts support this clonotype. J is TRBJ2-2 and V is TRBV4-2, with 7 bases that match TRBD2. This CDR3 has 18 amino acids. J was trimmed by 6 bases and V by 8 bases; bases with no gene match: 21. CDR1 is LGHNA and CDR2 is YNFKEQ in the germline V gene. The CDR3 DNA reads as TGTGCCAGCGCCCGCGAGGAGTGGGGGGGATGGGGGGCCGGGGAGCTGTTTTTT. This gives the protein CASAREEWGGWGAGELFF.

The chain recombines TRBV7-9 with TRBJ2-7; TRBD2 agrees at 7 bases. Germline-derived CDR1 and CDR2 are SEHNR and FQNEAQ (reference sequence). V was pared by 3 bases and J by 3 bases, with 11 bases of the junction left unmatched. The CDR3 has 16 amino acids. CDR3 coding DNA: TGTGCCAGCAGCTTGTCCTGGGGGGGATGGAGCTACGAGCAGTACTTC. Its translation: CASSLSWGGWSYEQYF.

This clonotype was detected only a few times. For the CDR3, the DNA is TGCGCCAGCAGCTTGCAGCGGACAGGGAACACCGGGGAGCTGTTTTTT. Its translation is CASSLQRTGNTGELFF. The chain has TRBV5-1 and TRBJ2-2, with 7 bases fitting TRBD1. The CDR3 has 16 residues. The junction had 4 bases not matched to a gene; V was cut back by 1 base and J by 1 base. Germline V gene sequence: CDR1 SGHRS, CDR2 YFSETQ.

There are a few counts of this clonotype. The chain is built from TRBV20-1 and TRBJ2-3; a possible D gene is TRBD2 (6 bases). CDR3 length: 14 amino acids. Germline V CDR1 and CDR2: DFQATT, SNEGSKA (reference sequence). Trimming left V 2 bases short and J 4 bases short, with 13 bases between. This CDR3 reads CSARSPRLADTQYF. In nucleotides, the CDR3 is TGCAGTGCTAGATCCCCCAGACTAGCAGATACGCAGTATTTT.

The J gene is TRBJ1-1, the V gene TRBV6-1; weak D call: TRBD1 (6 bases). The V end lost 6 bases, the J end lost 0 bases, and 17 bases lay between the germline ends. From germline, CDR1 is MNHNS and CDR2 SASEGT. The CDR3 has 16 amino acids. The CDR3 DNA is TGTGCCAGCAGCCAGGGGAGGGGGAAGATGAACACTGAAGCTTTCTTT. Translation gives CASSQGRGKMNTEAFF.

This clonotype occurred a few times. V and J are TRBV12-3 or TRBV12-4 and TRBJ1-5, with 9 bases aligning to TRBD1. The CDR3 sequence is 15 residues long. V lost 6 bases and J lost 2; bases outside the gene matches: 5. The CDR3 region has the DNA TGTGCCAGCAGCCTCCGGGACAGGGGCAATCAGCCCCAGCATTTT. It translates to CASSLRDRGNQPQHF.

This clonotype appeared many times. The chain links TRBV20-1 to TRBJ1-2; the D is unclear. This CDR3 is built from 14 residues. V lost 4 bases and J 8 bases, leaving 20 bases between the germline ends. Per the germline V gene, CDR1 is DFQATT and CDR2 is SNEGSKA (reference sequence). The CDR3 sequence: CSATSGSFVYGYTF. As DNA, the CDR3 is TGCAGTGCTACCTCGGGATCCTTCGTTTACGGCTACACCTTC.

The V and J genes are TRBV20-1 and TRBJ2-7; D gene ambiguous. CDR1 DFQATT and CDR2 SNEGSKA come from the germline V gene (reference sequence). The V and J ends lost 8 bases and 7 bases respectively, with 21 bases between them. The CDR3 runs 13 residues. The CDR3, as DNA: TGCAGTCTACGCCGGACCGCCCTTGATGAGCAGTACTTC. It codes for CSLRRTALDEQYF.